Below, 28 T cell receptor beta chains from the same sample are listed, as sequenced in a study of T cell responses to AZD1222 COVID-19 vaccine. Sequenced by immunoSEQ multiplex PCR; TCRdb stores in-frame clones only, minus some. The sample lists some 100,000 clones; 80% to 95% were seen once. The sequencing here drew on peripheral blood, taken on day 0 of AZD1222 vaccination. The receptors come from an adult in good health.

This chain connects TRBV24-1 to TRBJ2-7, with no clear D. This CDR3 spans 13 amino acids. V dropped 5 bases and J dropped 3 bases, with 10 bases sitting between them. CDR1 KGHDR and CDR2 SFDVKD come from the germline V gene. The CDR3 spells CATSVQGHYEQYF. CDR3 in DNA: TGTGCCACCAGTGTCCAAGGGCACTACGAGCAGTACTTC.

This clone was observed a handful of times. J is TRBJ1-2 and V is TRBV2; D remains unclear. The CDR3 has 13 residues. Germline loops: CDR1 SNHLY, CDR2 FYNNEI. V gave up 7 bases and J gave up 8 bases, with 17 bases separating them. The CDR3 region is CASTNPGPTGYTF. CDR3 nucleotides: TGTGCCAGCACTAATCCGGGCCCTACGGGCTACACCTTC.

The chain uses TRBV11-3 and TRBJ2-6, with 12 bases fitting TRBD1. The V segment lost 5 bases and the J segment 4 bases; nucleotides outside the gene matches: 3. There are 16 residues in the CDR3. Germline-derived CDR1 and CDR2 are SGHNT and YENEEA. The CDR3 DNA sequence: TGTGCCAGCAGCCAGGGACAGGGGGCCGGGGCCAACGTCCTGACTTTC. Its translation: CASSQGQGAGANVLTF.

This clone came up once. The J gene is TRBJ1-5, the V gene TRBV19; D gene unclear. V shed 3 bases and J shed 7 bases, with 10 bases lying between them. Germline assignment: CDR1 LNHDA and CDR2 SQIVND (reference sequence). This CDR3 contains 13 residues. The DNA of the CDR3 is TGTGCCAGTAGTATGAATTCAAACCAGCCCCAGCATTTT. Its translation: CASSMNSNQPQHF.

The rearrangement uses TRBV7-9 and TRBJ1-2; 8 nucleotides line up with TRBD1. This CDR3 contains 13 residues. Germline V lookup: CDR1 SEHNR, CDR2 FQNEAQ (reference sequence). The V gene end was trimmed by 5 bases and the J gene end by 8 bases; junction bases not matched to a gene: 7. The CDR3 sequence is CASSASGGRGYTF. The CDR3 region has the DNA TGTGCCAGCAGCGCCTCAGGGGGCAGAGGCTACACCTTC.

This sequence joins TRBV6-2 or TRBV6-3 and TRBJ1-4; D perhaps matches TRBD1 (5 bases). Germline V CDR1 and CDR2: MNHEY, SVGEGT. The CDR3 extends over 15 amino acids. V shed 6 bases and J shed 5 bases, with 16 bases lying between them. The CDR3 bases are TGTGCCAGCAGCCCCTCGCGGACACTAAATGAAAAACTGTTTTTT. Protein sequence: CASSPSRTLNEKLFF.

The V and J genes are TRBV28 and TRBJ2-3, with 13 bases aligning to TRBD2. V shed 7 bases and J 4 bases; nucleotides not matched to a gene: 5. Germline CDR1 reads MDHEN; CDR2 reads SYDVKM. The CDR3 is 15 amino acids. The CDR3 sequence is CASKTSGGAADTQYF. The CDR3 nucleotides read TGTGCCAGCAAAACTAGCGGGGGGGCCGCAGATACGCAGTATTTT.

The chain carries TRBV7-2 and TRBJ1-2, with a weak D call TRBD1 (6 bases). V lost 5 bases and J lost 5, with 15 bases in between. This CDR3 region has 14 residues. Germline lookup yields CDR1 SGHTA and CDR2 FQGNSA. In DNA, the CDR3 is TGTGCCAGCAGCCAATCGACAGGCGGATATGGCTACACCTTC. Translation gives CASSQSTGGYGYTF.

Here the CDR3 DNA reads TGTGCCAGTAGTATATCAGGGGGCCTGAACACTGAAGCTTTCTTT. Amino acid sequence: CASSISGGLNTEAFF. The chain combines TRBV19 with TRBJ1-1, with TRBD1 identical over 8 bases. Germline loops: CDR1 LNHDA, CDR2 SQIVND (reference sequence). This CDR3 region has 15 residues. J was trimmed by 0 bases and V by 2 bases; bases with no gene match: 2.

The genes are TRBV7-8 and TRBJ1-4; 7 nucleotides match TRBD1. After removal of 1 base from V and 8 bases from J, the junction contained 13 bases not matched to a gene. Germline V gene sequence: CDR1 SGHVS, CDR2 FQNEAQ. The length of the CDR3 is 17 residues. The chain's CDR3 is CASSLEGGRTVGEKLFF. The CDR3 bases are TGTGCCAGCAGCTTAGAAGGGGGCAGGACAGTAGGGGAAAAACTGTTTTTT.

The chain carries TRBV4-1 and TRBJ1-3, with D perhaps TRBD1 (5 bases). V was cut by 0 bases and J by 0 bases, with 12 bases left in between. CDR3 length: 17 amino acids. Germline CDR1 reads MGHRA; CDR2 reads YSYEKL. The CDR3 region has the DNA TGCGCCAGCAGCCAAGAGGGGGGATTTCTCTCTGGAAACACCATATATTTT. Amino acids: CASSQEGGFLSGNTIYF.

J is TRBJ2-7 and V is TRBV5-1; 10 nucleotides line up with TRBD1. CDR1 and CDR2 (germline): SGHRS, YFSETQ. The CDR3 has 13 residues. V shed 5 bases and J 6 bases; nucleotides not matched to a gene: 5. CDR3 nucleotide sequence: TGCGCCAGCAGTTTCGACAGGGGGCCCGAGCAGTACTTC. Translating gives CASSFDRGPEQYF.

The chain recombines TRBV7-2 with TRBJ2-5; no definite D call. The germline V and J ends were trimmed by 1 base and 6 bases, with 6 bases remaining between them. CDR3 length equals 12 residues. Per germline, CDR1 SGHTA and CDR2 FQGNSA. CDR3 sequence reads: CASSLEPKTQYF. CDR3 DNA sequence: TGTGCCAGCAGCTTAGAGCCCAAGACCCAGTACTTC. Full variable domain (outside the CDR3, taken from reference TRBV7-2 and TRBJ2-5): GAGVSQSPSNKVTEKGKDVELRCDPISGHTALYWYRQSLGQGLEFLIYFQGNSAPDKSGLPSDRFSAERTGGSVSTLTIQRTQQEDSAVYLCASSLEPKTQYFGPGTRLLVL.

The rearrangement links TRBV6-5 to TRBJ1-5; D perhaps matches TRBD1 (6 bases). The CDR3 is made up of 13 amino acids. Deletions cut 5 bases from V and 4 bases from J, with 9 bases between. From germline, CDR1 is MNHEY and CDR2 SVGAGI. The CDR3: CASSLQGNQPQHF. CDR3 DNA sequence: TGTGCCAGCAGTCTACAGGGTAATCAGCCCCAGCATTTT.

The rearrangement links TRBV7-9 to TRBJ2-3, with D possibly TRBD2 on 6 matching bases. This CDR3 is built from 15 residues. V was clipped by 1 base and J by 0 bases, with 8 bases between them. Germline V CDR1 and CDR2: SEHNR, FQNEAQ (reference sequence). CDR3 nucleotide sequence: TGTGCCAGCAGCTTAGTAGCGGCTAGCACAGATACGCAGTATTTT. Encoded protein: CASSLVAASTDTQYF.

V is TRBV18 and J is TRBJ2-7; perhaps TRBD2 as D (6 bases). This CDR3 has 15 amino acids. The ends were cut back, 0 bases at V and 7 bases at J, with 16 bases in the middle. Germline assignment: CDR1 KGHSH and CDR2 LQKENI. DNA for the CDR3: TGTGCCAGCTCACCACCGATCGGGACTGGAGAAGAGCAGTACTTC. Its protein product is CASSPPIGTGEEQYF.

The chain is built from TRBV19 and TRBJ1-2; TRBD1 matches at 7 bases. Germline CDR1 reads LNHDA; CDR2 reads SQIVND (reference sequence). The CDR3 runs 15 residues. V was pared by 3 bases and J by 10 bases, with 14 bases of the junction left unmatched. CDR3 coding DNA: TGTGCCAGTAGTATTCCCCGGGACAGTCCTGAAGACTACACCTTC. Amino acid sequence: CASSIPRDSPEDYTF.

The rearrangement links TRBV4-1 to TRBJ1-2, with 7 bases matching TRBD1. Germline CDR1 reads MGHRA; CDR2 reads YSYEKL. The CDR3 extends over 16 amino acids. With V trimmed by 2 bases and J by 3 bases, 9 bases remained unmatched. The CDR3 nucleotides are TGCGCCAGCAGCCAATCTAATACAGGGGTCGACTATGGCTACACCTTC. Protein product: CASSQSNTGVDYGYTF.

This clone was counted a few times. V gene TRBV19 combines with J gene TRBJ1-2; TRBD1 matches at 9 bases. The V segment lost 9 bases and the J segment 4 bases; nucleotides outside the gene matches: 6. This CDR3 has 13 amino acids. CDR1 is LNHDA and CDR2 is SQIVND in the germline V gene (reference sequence). CDR3 sequence: CASQRQGGYGYTF. The CDR3 DNA follows: TGTGCCAGCCAGAGACAGGGGGGCTATGGCTACACCTTC.

The V gene is TRBV19, the J gene TRBJ2-5; 12 nucleotides line up with TRBD1. Germline CDR1 and CDR2: LNHDA and SQIVND (reference sequence). This CDR3 comprises 15 residues. J gave up 5 bases and V 7 bases, and 8 bases lay outside the gene matches. CDR3 nucleotide sequence: TGTGCCAGTACCCCCCGGGACAGGGGGCGGGAGACCCAGTACTTC. Translated: CASTPRDRGRETQYF.

The rearrangement uses TRBV2 and TRBJ2-2; TRBD2 might be the D (7 bases). Trimming took off 7 bases at V and 0 bases at J, with 12 bases between the two ends. In germline, CDR1 is SNHLY, CDR2 FYNNEI. This CDR3 contains 15 residues. The CDR3 loop is CASIGGAANTGELFF. The CDR3 region has the DNA TGTGCCAGCATAGGGGGGGCTGCGAACACCGGGGAGCTGTTTTTT.

The rearrangement joins TRBV10-3 to TRBJ1-1; D ambiguous. Germline-derived CDR1 and CDR2 are ENHRY and SYGVKD. The CDR3 totals 13 residues. The V and J ends lost 8 bases and 1 base respectively, with 11 bases between them. The CDR3 DNA reads as TGTGCCATCTCAAGGACGGAGAACACTGAAGCTTTCTTT. It yields the protein CAISRTENTEAFF.

This clone showed up just once. The chain has TRBV9 and TRBJ1-6; 7 nucleotides match TRBD1. Germline V gene data show CDR1 as SGDLS and CDR2 as YYNGEE. With 0 bases clipped from V and 8 bases from J, the junction kept 5 bases outside the gene matches. The length of the CDR3 is 15 residues. CDR3 sequence reads: CASSVEGAGDSPLHF. Here the CDR3 DNA reads TGTGCCAGCAGCGTAGAGGGGGCCGGGGATTCACCCCTCCACTTT.

The chain combines TRBV15 with TRBJ1-5; tentatively, D is TRBD1 (5 bases). Germline V lookup: CDR1 LNHNV, CDR2 YYDKDF (reference sequence). V lost 9 bases and J lost 7, with 22 bases in between. The CDR3 extends over 15 amino acids. The CDR3 region is CATTHTGAAGQPQHF. CDR3 DNA: TGTGCCACTACCCATACCGGGGCCGCGGGGCAGCCCCAGCATTTT.

This sequence joins TRBV10-3 and TRBJ2-7; TRBD2 matches 8 bases. Trimming took 10 bases from V and 4 from J; bases not matched to a gene: 15. Germline values: CDR1 ENHRY, CDR2 SYGVKD. The CDR3 has 15 amino acids. CDR3 DNA: TGTGCCACCCGGGGCGTGACGGGAGGGATTTACGAGCAGTACTTC. Protein product: CATRGVTGGIYEQYF.

The chain employs TRBV28 and TRBJ1-3; no clear D. V was shortened by 2 bases and J by 0 bases, with 8 bases between the two germline ends. Germline V gene data show CDR1 as MDHEN and CDR2 as SYDVKM. This CDR3 comprises 15 residues. DNA of the CDR3: TGTGCCAGCAGTTTAGAAGTGTCCTCTGGAAACACCATATATTTT. It is translated as CASSLEVSSGNTIYF.

This chain links TRBV19 with TRBJ1-2; D possibly corresponds to TRBD1 (5 bases). The V gene lost 1 base and the J gene lost 4 bases, with 19 bases spanning the gap. The CDR3 sequence is 17 residues long. From germline, CDR1 is LNHDA and CDR2 SQIVND (reference sequence). The CDR3 spells CASSIVGSGRRLYGYTF. CDR3 nucleotides: TGTGCCAGTAGTATAGTGGGTTCGGGACGGAGACTCTATGGCTACACCTTC.

The chain has TRBV5-1 and TRBJ1-5; the D is unclear. Trimming took off 0 bases at V and 2 bases at J, with 3 bases between the two ends. The CDR3 has 13 amino acids. Germline V gives CDR1 SGHRS, CDR2 YFSETQ. CDR3 protein: CASSLDGNQPQHF. For the CDR3, the DNA is TGCGCCAGCAGCTTGGATGGCAATCAGCCCCAGCATTTT.